Following are 4 T cell receptor beta chains from one sample sequenced in a study of response to subunit inactivated influenza vaccine. Each CDR3 protein is one row after TCRdb ran MiXCR on the RT-PCR reads. The data contain around 750,000 distinct CDR3 sequences, around 21% of them singletons. Sample: PBMCs from blood, taken roughly 5 days after vaccination. These receptors all stem from a man aged 50-59 years who received an inactivated influenza vaccine.

The CDR3 sequence: CAWSVDPGQAGSYQPQHF. The CDR3 bases are TGTGCCTGGAGTGTAGACCCGGGACAGGCCGGGTCTTATCAGCCCCAGCATTTT. J is TRBJ1-5 and V is TRBV30; TRBD1 agrees at 8 bases. The junction had 15 bases not matched to a gene; V was cut back by 0 bases and J by 5 bases. The germline V gene encodes CDR1 GTSNPN and CDR2 SVGIG (reference sequence). The CDR3 loop spans 18 amino acids.

The chain carries TRBV5-5 and TRBJ1-3, with D hard to call. Trimming cost V 0 bases and J 0 bases, with 10 bases left between them. Germline-derived CDR1 and CDR2 are SGHKS and YYEKEE (reference sequence). This CDR3 region has 16 residues. The CDR3 nucleotides read TGTGCCAGCAGCTTGGTGGGCGGGATCTCTGGAAACACCATATATTTT. This sequence encodes CASSLVGGISGNTIYF.

V gene TRBV20-1 combines with J gene TRBJ2-7; 10 bases map to TRBD2. The CDR3 extends over 15 amino acids. Germline loops: CDR1 DFQATT, CDR2 SNEGSKA (reference sequence). Trimming took 4 bases from V and 5 from J; bases not matched to a gene: 11. The CDR3 sequence is CSAIAASGSRHEQYF. The CDR3 DNA follows: TGCAGTGCTATTGCTGCTAGCGGGAGTAGACACGAGCAGTACTTC.

This clonotype appeared a few times. The chain's CDR3 is CASSALLLGTDTQYF. CDR3 nucleotide sequence: TGTGCCAGCAGTGCCCTCCTCTTAGGCACAGATACGCAGTATTTT. V and J are TRBV28 and TRBJ2-3; D gene ambiguous. Germline V CDR1 and CDR2: MDHEN, SYDVKM. Trimming left V 5 bases short and J 1 base short, with 13 bases between. The CDR3 spans 15 residues.